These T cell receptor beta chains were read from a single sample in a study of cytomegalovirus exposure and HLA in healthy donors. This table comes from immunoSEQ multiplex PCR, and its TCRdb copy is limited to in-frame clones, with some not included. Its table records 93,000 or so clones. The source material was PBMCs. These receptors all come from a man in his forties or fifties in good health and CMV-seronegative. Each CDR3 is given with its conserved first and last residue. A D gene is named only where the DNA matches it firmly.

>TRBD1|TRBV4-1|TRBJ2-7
TGCGCCAGCAGCCAAGATTCGGGACAGGTTTACGAGCAGTACTTC
CASSQDSGQVYEQYF
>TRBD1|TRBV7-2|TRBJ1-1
TGTGCCAGCAGCTTACAGGGGGCGGACACTGAAGCTTTCTTT
CASSLQGADTEAFF
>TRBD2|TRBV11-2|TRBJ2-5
TGTGCCAGCAGCTTGGCTAGCGGGAGATCGGAGACCCAGTACTTC
CASSLASGRSETQYF
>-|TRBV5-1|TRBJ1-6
TGCGCCAGCAGCTCCGGACAGCGAACGGATTCACCCCTCCACTTT
CASSSGQRTDSPLHF
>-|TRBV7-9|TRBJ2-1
TGTGCCAGCAGCTACCCCCGGCCGCGGTCCAATGAGCAGTTCTTC
CASSYPRPRSNEQFF
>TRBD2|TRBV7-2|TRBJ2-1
TGTGCCAGCAGCTTTATGGTCAGCGGGGGGACTTCCTACAATGAGCAGTTCTTC
CASSFMVSGGTSYNEQFF
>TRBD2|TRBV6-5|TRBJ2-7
TGTGCCAGCAGCCCTACTAGCGGGGGGACCTACGAGCAGTACTTC
CASSPTSGGTYEQYF
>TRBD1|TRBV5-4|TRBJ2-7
TGTGCCAGCAGCGAAGGACAGGGACGACCCTACGAGCAGTACTTC
CASSEGQGRPYEQYF
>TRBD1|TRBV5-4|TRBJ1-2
TGTGCCAGCACCAACCAAGGACAGGGGTTTCTTGGCTACACCTTC
CASTNQGQGFLGYTF
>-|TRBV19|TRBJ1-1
TGTGCCAGTAGTATAACGGGAGACAGGAACACTGAAGCTTTCTTT
CASSITGDRNTEAFF
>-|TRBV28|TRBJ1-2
TGTGCCAGCAGTTTAGTCGGCTATGGCTACACCTTC
CASSLVGYGYTF
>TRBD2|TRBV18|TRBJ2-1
TGTGCCAGCTCGCCTAGCGGGAGTGGCTACAATGAGCAGTTCTTC
CASSPSGSGYNEQFF
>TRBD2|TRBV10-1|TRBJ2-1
TGCGCCAGCGGTTCACCGGGACTAGCGGTCCCGAGCTCCTACAATGAGCAGTTCTTC
CASGSPGLAVPSSYNEQFF
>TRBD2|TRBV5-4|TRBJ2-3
TGTGCCAGCAGCTTGCCAACAGCGGGAGAAGTAGTAGATACGCAGTATTTT
CASSLPTAGEVVDTQYF
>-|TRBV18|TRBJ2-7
TGTGCCAGCTCACCACGCAGGGGAGTTTACTACGAGCAGTACTTC
CASSPRRGVYYEQYF
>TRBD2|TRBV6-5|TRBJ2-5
TGTGCCAGCAGCTCGGGCGGAGCGGGAGATGAGACCCAGTACTTC
CASSSGGAGDETQYF
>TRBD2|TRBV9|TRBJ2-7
TGTGCCAGCAGCGTAGGCTCTAGCGGTGCCTACGAGCAGTACTTC
CASSVGSSGAYEQYF
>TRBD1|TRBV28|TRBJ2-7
TGTGCCAGCAGTGTGACAGGGGGAAGTGACGAGCAGTACTTC
CASSVTGGSDEQYF
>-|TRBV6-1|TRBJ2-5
TGTGCCAGCACCGCGGGGTTGACAGGGACCGAGACCCAGTACTTC
CASTAGLTGTETQYF
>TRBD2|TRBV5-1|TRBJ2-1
TGCGCCAGCAGCTTATCCGGGACTAGCGATTACTACAATGAGCAGTTCTTC
CASSLSGTSDYYNEQFF
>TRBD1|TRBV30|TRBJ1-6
TGTGCTGCGGACAGGGGCAATTCACCCCTCCACTTT
CAADRGNSPLHF
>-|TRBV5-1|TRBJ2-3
TGCGCCAGCAGGGGCAGCACAGATACGCAGTATTTT
CASRGSTDTQYF
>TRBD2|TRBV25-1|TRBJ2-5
TGTGCCAGCAGTGAGGCTACTAGCGCGGAGACCCAGTACTTC
CASSEATSAETQYF
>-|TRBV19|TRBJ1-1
TGTGCCAGTAGTAAGGGGTACACTGAAGCTTTCTTT
CASSKGYTEAFF
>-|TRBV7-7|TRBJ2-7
TGTGCCAGCAGCTTCGCGTTTTCCTACGAGCAGTACTTC
CASSFAFSYEQYF
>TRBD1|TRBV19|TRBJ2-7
TGTGCCAGTCAAACCTCGGGACAGAGCTCCTACGAGCAGTACTTC
CASQTSGQSSYEQYF
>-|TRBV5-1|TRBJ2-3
TGCGCCAGCAGCTCCACCGGGGACACCACAGATACGCAGTATTTT
CASSSTGDTTDTQYF
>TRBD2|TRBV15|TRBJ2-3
TGTGCCACCAGCAGGACGTTCGGGACTAGTATCCCAGATACGCAGTATTTT
CATSRTFGTSIPDTQYF